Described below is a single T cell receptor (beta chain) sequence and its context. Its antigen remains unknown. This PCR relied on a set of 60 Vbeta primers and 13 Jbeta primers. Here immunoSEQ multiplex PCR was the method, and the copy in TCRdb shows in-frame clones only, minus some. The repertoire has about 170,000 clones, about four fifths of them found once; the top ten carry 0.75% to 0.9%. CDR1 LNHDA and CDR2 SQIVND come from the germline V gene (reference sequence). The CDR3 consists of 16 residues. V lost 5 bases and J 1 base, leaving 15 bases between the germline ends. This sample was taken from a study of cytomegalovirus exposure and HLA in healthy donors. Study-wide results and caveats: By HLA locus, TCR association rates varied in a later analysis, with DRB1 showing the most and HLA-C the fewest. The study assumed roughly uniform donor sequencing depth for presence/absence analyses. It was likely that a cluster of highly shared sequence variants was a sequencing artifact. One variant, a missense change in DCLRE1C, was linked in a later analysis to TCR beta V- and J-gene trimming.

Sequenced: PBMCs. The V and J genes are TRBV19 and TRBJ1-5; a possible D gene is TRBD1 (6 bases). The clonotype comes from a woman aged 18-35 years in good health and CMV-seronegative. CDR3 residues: CASSRRTVESNQPQHF. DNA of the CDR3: TGTGCCAGTAGTCGTAGGACAGTGGAAAGCAATCAGCCCCAGCATTTT.